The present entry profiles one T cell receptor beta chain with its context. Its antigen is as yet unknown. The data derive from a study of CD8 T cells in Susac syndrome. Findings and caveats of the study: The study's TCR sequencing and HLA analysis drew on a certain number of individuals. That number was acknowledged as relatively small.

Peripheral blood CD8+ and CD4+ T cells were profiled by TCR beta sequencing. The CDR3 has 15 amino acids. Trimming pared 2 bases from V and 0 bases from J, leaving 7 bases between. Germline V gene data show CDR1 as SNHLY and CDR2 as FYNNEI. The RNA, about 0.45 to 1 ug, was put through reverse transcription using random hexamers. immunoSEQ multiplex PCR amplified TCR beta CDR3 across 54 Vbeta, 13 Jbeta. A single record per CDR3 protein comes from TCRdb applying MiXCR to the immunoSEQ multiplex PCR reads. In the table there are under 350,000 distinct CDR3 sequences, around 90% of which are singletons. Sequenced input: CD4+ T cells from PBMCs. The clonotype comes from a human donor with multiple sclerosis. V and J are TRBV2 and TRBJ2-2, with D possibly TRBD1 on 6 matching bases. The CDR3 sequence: CASSEWDTNTGELFF. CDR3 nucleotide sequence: TGTGCCAGCAGTGAATGGGACACGAACACCGGGGAGCTGTTTTTT. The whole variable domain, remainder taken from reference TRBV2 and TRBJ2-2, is EPEVTQTPSHQVTQMGQEVILRCVPISNHLYFYWYRQILGQKVEFLVSFYNNEISEKSEIFDDQFSVERPDGSNFTLKIRSTKLEDSAMYFCASSEWDTNTGELFFGEGSRLTVL.